Listed below are T cell receptor beta chains from one sample, sequenced in a study of shared clonotypes between healthy human individuals. Only in-frame clones appear in the TCRdb table, and some are missing; sequencing was by immunoSEQ multiplex PCR. The table lists about 680,000 clones, about 91% of them singletons. Sequencing was performed on naive CD8+ T cells sorted from blood. These receptors were taken from a man aged 25 to 40 in good health. Both conserved end residues are part of each CDR3. The order of the fields is clone size, V gene, J gene, D gene, CDR3 DNA, CDR3 protein. D genes are given only for firm matches. Where a row states a size, it is once, few, many or the class of an expanded clone; other rows omit it.

abundance: few; v_gene: TRBV5-1; j_gene: TRBJ2-3; d_gene: TRBD2; CDR3nt: TGCGCCAGCATTAGGGGAGGGAGCACAGATACGCAGTATTTT; CDR3aa: CASIRGGSTDTQYF
abundance: NA; v_gene: TRBV7-9; j_gene: TRBJ2-5; d_gene: TRBD2; CDR3nt: TGTGCCAGCAGCTTCACTAGCGGGATTCGGGAGACCCAGTACTTC; CDR3aa: CASSFTSGIRETQYF
abundance: NA; v_gene: TRBV19; j_gene: TRBJ2-1; d_gene: TRBD1; CDR3nt: TGTGCCAGTAGTATCGGGGCAGGGGGCGCCCCCTACAATGAGCAGTTCTTC; CDR3aa: CASSIGAGGAPYNEQFF
abundance: NA; v_gene: TRBV13; j_gene: TRBJ2-2; d_gene: NA; CDR3nt: TGTGCCAGCAGCCCCCGGAGACTCGGAACCGGGGAGCTGTTTTTT; CDR3aa: CASSPRRLGTGELFF
abundance: NA; v_gene: TRBV5-4; j_gene: TRBJ2-1; d_gene: NA; CDR3nt: TGTGCCAGCAGCCTCCGGGACTACAATGAGCAGTTCTTC; CDR3aa: CASSLRDYNEQFF
abundance: NA; v_gene: TRBV12-1; j_gene: TRBJ1-5; d_gene: NA; CDR3nt: TGTGCCAGCAGCTCGTCAGGGGGCAATCAGCCCCAGCATTTT; CDR3aa: CASSSSGGNQPQHF
abundance: NA; v_gene: TRBV6-1; j_gene: TRBJ1-1; d_gene: NA; CDR3nt: TGTGCCATCCTCGGACAGATTGAAGCTTTCTTT; CDR3aa: CAILGQIEAFF
abundance: NA; v_gene: TRBV4-1; j_gene: TRBJ2-7; d_gene: NA; CDR3nt: TGCGCCAGCAGCGAACTCGGAGGCTACGAGCAGTACTTC; CDR3aa: CASSELGGYEQYF
abundance: NA; v_gene: TRBV7-5; j_gene: TRBJ1-5; d_gene: NA; CDR3nt: TGTGTCAGAAGCCAAGAAGAACAGGGATTTGGCAATCAGCCCCAGCATTTT; CDR3aa: CVRSQEEQGFGNQPQHF
abundance: NA; v_gene: TRBV9; j_gene: TRBJ2-7; d_gene: NA; CDR3nt: TGTGCCAGCAGCGTAGGAGGAGGGACAGCGTACGAGCAGTACTTC; CDR3aa: CASSVGGGTAYEQYF
abundance: NA; v_gene: TRBV4-1; j_gene: TRBJ1-2; d_gene: TRBD1; CDR3nt: TGCGCCAGCAGTAAACCGGGACAGAGTCCTAACTATGGCTACACCTTC; CDR3aa: CASSKPGQSPNYGYTF
abundance: NA; v_gene: TRBV29-1; j_gene: TRBJ2-3; d_gene: TRBD2; CDR3nt: TGCAGCGTTGAAGAGACTAGCAAGGGTGGAGATACGCAGTATTTT; CDR3aa: CSVEETSKGGDTQYF
abundance: NA; v_gene: TRBV7-6; j_gene: TRBJ2-7; d_gene: TRBD2; CDR3nt: TGTGCCAGCAGCTCACAAGCGGGAGGGGAAGAGAGCGAGCAGTACTTC; CDR3aa: CASSSQAGGEESEQYF
abundance: once; v_gene: TRBV28; j_gene: TRBJ1-3; d_gene: NA; CDR3nt: TGTGCCAGCAGTCTCCCCTCCGACAGCTATGGAAACACCATATATTTT; CDR3aa: CASSLPSDSYGNTIYF
abundance: once; v_gene: TRBV9; j_gene: TRBJ2-3; d_gene: NA; CDR3nt: TGTGCCAGCAGCGTAGCTCGATTCACAGATACGCAGTATTTT; CDR3aa: CASSVARFTDTQYF
abundance: NA; v_gene: TRBV7-6; j_gene: TRBJ2-3; d_gene: NA; CDR3nt: TGTGCCAGCAGCTTATGGTCGGGAAAACACACAGATACGCAGTATTTT; CDR3aa: CASSLWSGKHTDTQYF
abundance: NA; v_gene: TRBV4-3; j_gene: TRBJ2-7; d_gene: NA; CDR3nt: TGCGCCAGCAGCCAACACACAGGTCTCGAGCAGTACTTC; CDR3aa: CASSQHTGLEQYF
abundance: NA; v_gene: TRBV27; j_gene: TRBJ1-1; d_gene: NA; CDR3nt: TGTGCCAGCAGTTTATCCTCCGGGATGGGAACTGAAGCTTTCTTT; CDR3aa: CASSLSSGMGTEAFF
abundance: NA; v_gene: TRBV19; j_gene: TRBJ1-2; d_gene: NA; CDR3nt: TGTGCCAGTACCTCAGGGGTTTACCTTGGCTACACCTTC; CDR3aa: CASTSGVYLGYTF
abundance: NA; v_gene: TRBV7-7; j_gene: TRBJ2-7; d_gene: TRBD2; CDR3nt: TGTGCCAGCAGCTTGGCAGCGGGAACCTACGAGCAGTACTTC; CDR3aa: CASSLAAGTYEQYF
abundance: NA; v_gene: TRBV7-6; j_gene: TRBJ2-7; d_gene: TRBD2; CDR3nt: TGTGCCAGCAGCCAACCAGCGGGGGCCGGGTTGTACGAGCAGTACTTC; CDR3aa: CASSQPAGAGLYEQYF
abundance: NA; v_gene: TRBV29-1; j_gene: TRBJ1-4; d_gene: TRBD1; CDR3nt: TGCAGCACCACAGGGGGCGATGGAACTAATGAAAAACTGTTTTTT; CDR3aa: CSTTGGDGTNEKLFF
abundance: NA; v_gene: TRBV28; j_gene: TRBJ2-2; d_gene: TRBD1; CDR3nt: TGTGCCAGCAGCATCTCGTGGACAGGGGACACCGGGGAGCTGTTTTTT; CDR3aa: CASSISWTGDTGELFF
abundance: NA; v_gene: TRBV7-3; j_gene: TRBJ2-3; d_gene: NA; CDR3nt: TGTGCCAGCAGCGAAGGAGTTTTAGGCGGGGGCACAGATACGCAGTATTTT; CDR3aa: CASSEGVLGGGTDTQYF
abundance: NA; v_gene: TRBV5-1; j_gene: TRBJ2-7; d_gene: NA; CDR3nt: TGCGCCAGCAGCTTCAGGGAAAAGGGCTACGAGCAGTACTTC; CDR3aa: CASSFREKGYEQYF
abundance: once; v_gene: TRBV29-1; j_gene: TRBJ1-1; d_gene: NA; CDR3nt: TGCAGCGTTGACCCTACAGGTTTGAACACTGAAGCTTTCTTT; CDR3aa: CSVDPTGLNTEAFF
abundance: NA; v_gene: TRBV21-1; j_gene: TRBJ1-1; d_gene: NA; CDR3nt: TGTGCCAGCAGGTTTGTGTTAGCTACACATCGCACTGAAGCTTTCTTT; CDR3aa: CASRFVLATHRTEAFF
abundance: NA; v_gene: TRBV19; j_gene: TRBJ2-1; d_gene: TRBD2; CDR3nt: TGTGCCAGTAGTATTACGGCGGGAGTCCCCCACAATGAGCAGTTCTTC; CDR3aa: CASSITAGVPHNEQFF
abundance: NA; v_gene: TRBV4-3; j_gene: TRBJ2-7; d_gene: NA; CDR3nt: TGCGCCAGCAGCCAAGACCAAGGACGCTTGGGGGCCTACGAGCAGTACTTC; CDR3aa: CASSQDQGRLGAYEQYF
abundance: NA; v_gene: TRBV6-1; j_gene: TRBJ2-5; d_gene: TRBD2; CDR3nt: TGTGCCAGCAGTGAAAAGGTAGCGGGAGAGTTGGGAGAGACCCAGTACTTC; CDR3aa: CASSEKVAGELGETQYF
abundance: NA; v_gene: TRBV27; j_gene: TRBJ1-1; d_gene: NA; CDR3nt: TGTGCCAGCAGTTCCCGTGCAGCCTGGAACACTGAAGCTTTCTTT; CDR3aa: CASSSRAAWNTEAFF
abundance: NA; v_gene: TRBV19; j_gene: TRBJ2-7; d_gene: NA; CDR3nt: TGTGCCAGTAGTGAAATTAGCGAAGCCTACGAGCAGTACTTC; CDR3aa: CASSEISEAYEQYF
abundance: NA; v_gene: TRBV14; j_gene: TRBJ2-1; d_gene: TRBD2; CDR3nt: TGTGCCAGCAGCCCTTACAGGGGGCCAGGGACTAGCGGGAGGGCCCTTATAGTCAATGAGCAGTTCTTC; CDR3aa: CASSPYRGPGTSGRALIVNEQFF
abundance: NA; v_gene: TRBV6-6; j_gene: TRBJ2-3; d_gene: TRBD2; CDR3nt: TGTGCCAGCAGGGGACTAGCGGGAGCGGTAGATACGCAGTATTTT; CDR3aa: CASRGLAGAVDTQYF
abundance: NA; v_gene: TRBV27; j_gene: TRBJ2-5; d_gene: NA; CDR3nt: TGTGCCAGCAGTTCCCACGGGGGGCTCCTTCAAGAGACCCAGTACTTC; CDR3aa: CASSSHGGLLQETQYF
abundance: NA; v_gene: TRBV10-3; j_gene: TRBJ1-2; d_gene: NA; CDR3nt: TGTGCCATCAGCGTTGGGGACCCCTATGGCTACACCTTC; CDR3aa: CAISVGDPYGYTF
abundance: NA; v_gene: TRBV9; j_gene: TRBJ2-3; d_gene: TRBD2; CDR3nt: TGTGCCAGCAGCGTAGGGCTAGCGGGAGAGTATGATACGCAGTATTTT; CDR3aa: CASSVGLAGEYDTQYF
abundance: NA; v_gene: TRBV10-1; j_gene: TRBJ2-2; d_gene: NA; CDR3nt: TGCGCCAGTGGGGCTTCAGGTACCGGGGAGCTGTTTTTT; CDR3aa: CASGASGTGELFF
abundance: NA; v_gene: TRBV4-3; j_gene: TRBJ2-1; d_gene: TRBD2; CDR3nt: TGCGCCAGCAGCCAAGTCCCTAGCGGAAGCTCCTACAATGAGCAGTTCTTC; CDR3aa: CASSQVPSGSSYNEQFF
abundance: once; v_gene: TRBV27; j_gene: TRBJ2-7; d_gene: NA; CDR3nt: TGTGCCAGCAGTTTACTGGGGGCCCACGAGCAGTACTTC; CDR3aa: CASSLLGAHEQYF
abundance: NA; v_gene: TRBV7-9; j_gene: TRBJ1-5; d_gene: NA; CDR3nt: TGTGCCAGCAGCTTGGCCCGGGAAAGCAATCAGCCCCAGCATTTT; CDR3aa: CASSLARESNQPQHF
abundance: NA; v_gene: TRBV5-6; j_gene: TRBJ2-7; d_gene: TRBD1; CDR3nt: TGTGCCAGCAGCTTGGCGGGACAGGCGAACTACGAGCAGTACTTC; CDR3aa: CASSLAGQANYEQYF
abundance: NA; v_gene: TRBV29-1; j_gene: TRBJ2-7; d_gene: NA; CDR3nt: TGCAGCGTTGAAGTGTTTGGGACCTACGAGCAGTACTTC; CDR3aa: CSVEVFGTYEQYF
abundance: NA; v_gene: TRBV4-1; j_gene: TRBJ1-1; d_gene: NA; CDR3nt: TGCGCCAGCAGCCAAGATCCCCAGGGGAAGAACACTGAAGCTTTCTTT; CDR3aa: CASSQDPQGKNTEAFF
abundance: few; v_gene: TRBV5-4; j_gene: TRBJ2-3; d_gene: NA; CDR3nt: TGTGCCAGTAGGGGAGACACCACAATGACGGATACGCAGTATTTT; CDR3aa: CASRGDTTMTDTQYF
abundance: NA; v_gene: TRBV4-1; j_gene: TRBJ2-1; d_gene: TRBD2; CDR3nt: TGCGCCAGCAGCCAACTACAGGTCGGCGGGAGTAATCTTGAGCAGTTCTTC; CDR3aa: CASSQLQVGGSNLEQFF
abundance: NA; v_gene: TRBV7-8; j_gene: TRBJ2-1; d_gene: NA; CDR3nt: TGTGCCAGCAGCTTCCCTGCTGATGGACCCCAGTATGGCGAGCAGTTCTTC; CDR3aa: CASSFPADGPQYGEQFF
abundance: NA; v_gene: TRBV6-4; j_gene: TRBJ2-3; d_gene: TRBD2; CDR3nt: TGTGCCAGCGCCCTCCGCGGGAGTGGTAGAGATACGCAGTATTTT; CDR3aa: CASALRGSGRDTQYF
abundance: NA; v_gene: TRBV9; j_gene: TRBJ1-4; d_gene: TRBD1; CDR3nt: TGTGCCAGCAGCGTCTCCGGGACAGGCTATGAAAAACTGTTTTTT; CDR3aa: CASSVSGTGYEKLFF
abundance: NA; v_gene: TRBV7-3; j_gene: TRBJ2-7; d_gene: TRBD2; CDR3nt: TGTGCCAGCAGCCACACTGGACTAGCGGGGGGCCTTTACGAGCAGTACTTC; CDR3aa: CASSHTGLAGGLYEQYF